These T cell receptor beta chains were read from a single sample in a study of blood T cells in healthy people across ages. MiXCR, applied by TCRdb to the 5' RACE reads, yields one record per CDR3 protein. The table lists under 1 million distinct CDR3 sequences, under 45% of them singletons. Specimen: blood. These receptors came from a man aged 55 to 70 in good health. Both conserved end residues are part of each CDR3. D genes are given only for firm matches. Clone size is given for some rows only: seen once, a few or many times, or a class if the clone is expanded.

v_gene	j_gene	len	d_gene	abundance	CDR3aa	CDR3nt
TRBV28	TRBJ1-1	16	NA	NA	CASRSRAGAMNTEAFF	TGTGCCAGCAGAAGTCGTGCGGGGGCAATGAACACTGAAGCTTTCTTT
TRBV25-1	TRBJ2-5	17	TRBD2	NA	CASSETRLAGGEETQYF	TGTGCCAGCAGTGAAACTCGGCTAGCCGGGGGGGAAGAGACCCAGTACTTC
TRBV7-2	TRBJ2-7	15	NA	NA	CASSLGAPDPYEQYF	TGTGCCAGCAGCTTAGGGGCGCCTGACCCCTACGAGCAGTACTTC
TRBV7-9	TRBJ2-5	15	TRBD1	NA	CASGSDRATKKTQYF	TGTGCCAGCGGCTCCGACAGGGCTACCAAGAAGACCCAGTACTTC
TRBV28	TRBJ2-7	13	NA	few	CASSTDMLLEQYF	TGTGCCAGCAGTACTGACATGCTGCTCGAGCAGTACTTC
TRBV7-9	TRBJ2-3	16	TRBD2	once	CASSEPESGRTDTQYF	TGTGCCAGCAGCGAACCTGAAAGCGGGAGGACAGATACGCAGTATTTT
TRBV28	TRBJ2-7	17	TRBD2	NA	CASSLSPFNSGGYEQYF	TGTGCCAGCAGTTTATCACCGTTTAATAGCGGGGGGTACGAGCAGTACTTC
TRBV9	TRBJ2-3	14	NA	few	CASSVAVHTDTQYF	TGTGCCAGCAGCGTAGCGGTCCATACAGATACGCAGTATTTT
TRBV9	TRBJ2-1	15	TRBD2	many	CASSPSGSSYNEQFF	TGTGCCAGCAGTCCGAGCGGGAGCTCCTACAATGAGCAGTTCTTC
TRBV20-1	TRBJ1-1	14	NA	NA	CSAREARASTEAFF	TGCAGTGCTAGAGAGGCCAGGGCTAGCACTGAAGCTTTCTTT